This T cell receptor (beta chain) was identified during a study of blood T cell repertoires in COVID-19. At the level of the study: COVID-19 samples from acute and convalescent phases originated in the United States, Italy and Spain.

The assay was immunoSEQ multiplex PCR, and TCRdb's table has in-frame clones only and misses some. The sample records 77,000 or so clones, about 83% being singletons. This CDR3 region has 15 residues. Trimming at V came to 2 bases and at J to 0 bases, leaving 3 bases not matched to a gene. CDR1 SGHRS and CDR2 YFSETQ come from the germline V gene. This receptor was obtained from a woman between 55 and 75 years old with acute or convalescent COVID-19. This chain uses TRBV5-1 with TRBJ1-1; 8 bases are shared with TRBD1. The sequenced material came from peripheral blood. CDR3 in amino acids: CASSLTGGMNTEAFF. For the CDR3, the DNA is TGCGCCAGCAGCTTAACAGGGGGAATGAACACTGAAGCTTTCTTT.